This TCR beta chain was found in a study of blood T cell repertoires in COVID-19 (dated by TCRdb to the early 2020s). Notes on the research overall: Samples covering the acute and convalescent phases of COVID-19 were provided by collaborators in the United States, Italy and Spain. Sample metadata almost always included a de-identified subject ID, COVID-19 status, age in years and sex. The samples were drawn from two sources: the first 160 participants of the ongoing ImmuneRACE study, and some 1,300 subjects contributed by 6 global collaborators. The repertoires were made available in a free public database intended to serve as a resource for research on the immune response to SARS-CoV-2. The prospective study material was composed of cDNA or gDNA derived from T cells, B-cell-depleted T cells, or PBMCs. Where available, HLA class I and class II types were taken from metadata supplied by the sample provider and were not determined by assay-based typing. Subjects who had been exposed to COVID-19, were actively infected with it, or had recovered from it provided the deeply sampled blood TCRbeta repertoires that made up the dataset.

Details on this clone: Its antigen is not yet known. Per-base quality was not reported, and no clone a single base away is much larger than it.

Its CDR3 holds 14 amino acids, cysteine through phenylalanine. Only the CDR3 portion is preserved as DNA: 42 bases, with reading frame beginning at the first base. The germline V gene yields KGHSH for CDR1 and LQKENI for CDR2. Cut back by 6 bases and 6 bases, the V and J ends lie 17 bases apart. The immunoSEQ Assay, a bias-controlled multiplex PCR, was used to amplify TCRbeta CDR3 regions from genomic DNA. The study's processing was this. The number of nucleated cells in each sample was estimated by amplification of reference gene primers within the assay. To quantify the absolute abundance of each unique TCRbeta CDR3 rearrangement, sequence reads were collapsed and filtered. For each sample, productive Simpson clonality was calculated as the square root of Simpson's diversity index across productive rearrangements. The immuneACCESS repertoire file appears here via TCRdb, limited to in-frame rearrangements. These files lack a portion of the clones; in checked studies, under half of the deficit traces to unresolved V genes, and the cause of the others is not known. That table furnishes V, J and clone size, whereas the DNA furnished D and trimming. The sample contains about 410,000 clones, around 91% of them found a single time. The top ten clonotypes cover approximately 1.5% of the sample.

In Seattle, one collaborating source enrolled patients while the infection was active and tracked those patients longitudinally over the course of disease. Collaborating institutions collected whole blood in K2EDTA tubes following their own protocols. For TCRbeta analysis, collaborators shipped samples as frozen whole blood, isolated PBMCs, or DNA extracted from either of those sample types. On the study overall, not on this receptor specifically: The quantity of clinical and demographic metadata differed by source and by participant and was supplied without curation.

This sequence originates from a woman in her 40s with COVID-19, enrolled during active disease. Sequencing used peripheral blood. Here the chain combines TRBV18 and TRBJ1-1; a confident D gene designation cannot be given. CDR3 loop: CASSAGFQRAEAFF. The nucleotides read TGTGCCAGCTCTGCGGGATTCCAGAGGGCTGAAGCTTTCTTT.